This T cell receptor (beta chain) emerged from a study of CD8 T cells in ankylosing spondylitis. Findings and caveats of the study: Those disease-linked clones were CD8+; they were also relatively rare in peripheral blood. In ankylosing spondylitis patients, matched synovial fluid reportedly showed significant enrichment of disease-linked clones. Previous work reported some of these motif variants in the synovial fluid and blood of reactive arthritis. Made up of about eight highly homologous variants, a TCR beta motif appeared characteristic of ankylosing spondylitis blood.

Quantitative 5'-RACE with molecular barcodes generated TCR beta libraries. TCRdb used MiXCR to reprocess the 5' RACE reads, holding one entry per CDR3 protein. This sample carries around 450,000 distinct CDR3 sequences, roughly 25% of them seen once, and the ten largest clones take about 1%. Note on this clonotype: Its antigen is unidentified.

CDR3 size: 14 residues. V was shortened by 1 base and J by 1 base, with 7 bases between the two germline ends. Looked up from germline, CDR1 is SGHVS and CDR2 is FQNEAQ. Sequenced input: blood, either unsorted or a sorted T cell fraction (not recorded which). The chain joins TRBV7-8 to TRBJ2-5; D is perhaps TRBD2 (5 bases). The receptor comes from a male donor with ankylosing spondylitis. The CDR3 DNA follows: TGTGCCAGCAGCTTAGGGCGGGTCCAAGAGACCCAGTACTTC. It yields the protein CASSLGRVQETQYF.